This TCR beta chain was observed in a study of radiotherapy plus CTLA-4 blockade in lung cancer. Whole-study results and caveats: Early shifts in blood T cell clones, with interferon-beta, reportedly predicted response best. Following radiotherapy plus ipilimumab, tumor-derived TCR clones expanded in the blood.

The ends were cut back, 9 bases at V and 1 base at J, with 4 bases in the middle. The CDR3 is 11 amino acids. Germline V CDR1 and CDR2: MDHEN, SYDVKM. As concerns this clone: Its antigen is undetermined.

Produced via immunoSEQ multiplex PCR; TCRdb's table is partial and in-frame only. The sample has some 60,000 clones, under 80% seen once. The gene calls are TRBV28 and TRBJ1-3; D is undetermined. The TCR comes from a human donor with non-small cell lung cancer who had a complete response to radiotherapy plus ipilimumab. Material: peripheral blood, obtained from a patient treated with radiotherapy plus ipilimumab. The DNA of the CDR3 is TGTGCCAGTCAATCTGGAAACACCATATATTTT. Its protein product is CASQSGNTIYF.